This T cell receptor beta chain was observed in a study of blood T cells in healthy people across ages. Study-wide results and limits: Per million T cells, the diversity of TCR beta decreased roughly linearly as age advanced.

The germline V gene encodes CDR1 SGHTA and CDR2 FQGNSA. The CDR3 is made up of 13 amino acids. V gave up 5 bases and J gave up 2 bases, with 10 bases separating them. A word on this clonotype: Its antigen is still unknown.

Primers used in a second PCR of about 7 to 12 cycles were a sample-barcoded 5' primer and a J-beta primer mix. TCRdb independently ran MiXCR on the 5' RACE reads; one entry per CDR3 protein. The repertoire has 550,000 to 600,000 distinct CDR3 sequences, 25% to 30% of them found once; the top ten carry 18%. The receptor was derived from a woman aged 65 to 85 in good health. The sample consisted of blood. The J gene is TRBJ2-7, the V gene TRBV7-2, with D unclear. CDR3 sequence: CASSVSPTYEQYF. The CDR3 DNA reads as TGTGCCAGCAGCGTATCCCCCACCTACGAGCAGTACTTC.